A single sample is the source of the 20 T cell receptor beta chains below, sequenced in a study of blood T cells in healthy people across ages. A J-beta primer mix and a sample-barcoded 5' primer were used in a second PCR of roughly 7 to 12 cycles. TCRdb analysed the 5' RACE reads with MiXCR anew, one entry per CDR3 protein. Here the sample spans around 1.5 million distinct CDR3 sequences, roughly a third being singletons. The sample comprised blood. These receptors were taken from a woman under 40 in good health.

This clonotype occurred many times. The DNA for the CDR3 is TGTGCCAGCAGATCGGCTCGGGGGCTTGTTATAGAGCAGTTCTTC. This codes for CASRSARGLVIEQFF. The rearrangement uses TRBV6-2 or TRBV6-3 and TRBJ2-1; the D call may be TRBD1 or TRBD2 (6 bases each). Per the germline V gene, CDR1 is MNHEY and CDR2 is SVGEGT. V was pared by 6 bases and J by 10 bases, with 22 bases between. CDR3 size: 15 residues.

This clonotype showed up just a few times. V and J are TRBV20-1 and TRBJ2-7, with 7 positions matching TRBD2. V lost 8 bases to trimming and J lost 3 bases; unmatched junction nucleotides: 10. The CDR3 totals 13 residues. The germline CDR1 and CDR2 sequences are DFQATT and SNEGSKA (reference sequence). CDR3 sequence: CSSLGLDLYEQYF. The CDR3 coding sequence is TGCAGTTCCCTCGGACTAGACCTCTACGAGCAGTACTTC.

The V gene is TRBV9, the J gene TRBJ1-1, with 9 bases that match TRBD1. Looked up from germline, CDR1 is SGDLS and CDR2 is YYNGEE. This CDR3 comprises 17 residues. V dropped 7 bases and J dropped 6; count of bases not matched to a gene: 19. The DNA for the CDR3 is TGTGCCAGCGGTCGCTATGATACCGGGACAGGGTACCCTGAAGCTTTCTTT. Protein: CASGRYDTGTGYPEAFF.

The V call is TRBV29-1, the J call TRBJ1-1, with TRBD1 matching over 7 bases. J was trimmed by 7 bases and V by 7 bases; bases with no gene match: 6. The length of the CDR3 is 11 residues. CDR1 SQVTM and CDR2 ANQGSEA come from the germline V gene. The CDR3 is CSGLGGGEAFF. CDR3 coding DNA: TGCAGCGGCCTAGGGGGCGGTGAAGCTTTCTTT. The whole variable domain, filled in from reference TRBV29-1 and TRBJ1-1, reads SAVISQKPSRDICQRGTSLTIQCQVDSQVTMMFWYRQQPGQSLTLIATANQGSEATYESGFVIDKFPISRPNLTFSTLTVSNMSPEDSSIYLCSGLGGGEAFFGQGTRLTVV.

This clonotype was observed a few times. The chain carries TRBV5-5 and TRBJ2-1, with D perhaps matching TRBD2 (5 bases). The J call may be faulty, since TRBJ2-7 better matches the DNA end. Germline CDR1 is SGHKS and CDR2 is YYEKEE (reference sequence). The CDR3 contains 15 residues. In DNA form, the CDR3 reads TGTGCCAGCAGCCGAACTCGGGGAACCTTCTACGAGCAGTACTTC. This gives the protein CASSRTRGTFYEQYF.

The J gene is TRBJ2-5, the V gene TRBV6-2 or TRBV6-3; D is unclear. V lost 0 bases, J lost 4 bases, and 9 bases lay in between. Germline values: CDR1 MNHEY, CDR2 SVGEGT. The CDR3 is made up of 14 amino acids. CDR3 DNA: TGTGCCAGCAGTTACTCCCGGACGGGAGAGACCCAGTACTTC. Translating gives CASSYSRTGETQYF.

In its sample, this clonotype was seen a few times. The rearrangement links TRBV24-1 to TRBJ1-5, with a possible D match to TRBD1 (5 bases). Germline CDR1 and CDR2: KGHDR and SFDVKD. Trimming removed 4 bases from V and 9 bases from J, with 15 bases in between. The length of the CDR3 is 14 residues. The DNA for the CDR3 is TGTGCCACCAGTGAGCCCGGGGCGGCCCGGCCCCAGCATTTT. It is translated as CATSEPGAARPQHF.

CDR3 DNA: TGCGCCAGCAGCCTACTGGCGGCAGGGGGCGTGAACACTGAAGCTTTCTTT. Its protein is CASSLLAAGGVNTEAFF. The J gene is TRBJ1-1, the V gene TRBV4-1; 8 nucleotides line up with TRBD1. The germline V gene encodes CDR1 MGHRA and CDR2 YSYEKL. Trimming at V came to 4 bases and at J to 0 bases, leaving 10 bases not matched to a gene. The CDR3 extends over 17 amino acids.

This clonotype occurred many times. The chain joins TRBV7-2 to TRBJ2-7, with a tentative D call TRBD2 (5 bases). The germline V and J ends were trimmed by 1 base and 7 bases, with 20 bases remaining between them. There are 16 residues in the CDR3. Germline CDR1 is SGHTA and CDR2 is FQGNSA. The CDR3 loop reads CASSLVPPLEGREQYF. The CDR3 nucleotides read TGTGCCAGCAGCTTAGTCCCCCCACTAGAGGGTCGGGAGCAGTACTTC.

The V gene is TRBV7-9, the J gene TRBJ2-3, with 13 bases aligning to TRBD2. The CDR3 spans 17 residues. Losses at the gene ends were 5 bases for V and 0 bases for J; bases not matched to a gene: 5. CDR1 is SEHNR, CDR2 FQNEAQ, per germline (reference sequence). This CDR3 is CASSPGTSGASTDTQYF. The CDR3 DNA is TGTGCCAGCAGCCCCGGGACTAGCGGGGCCAGCACAGATACGCAGTATTTT.

The chain recombines TRBV5-4 with TRBJ2-5; possible D gene TRBD1, 5 bases. TRBJ2-7 matches the DNA end more closely, so the J call is doubtful. The CDR3 length is 13 residues. From germline, CDR1 is SGHNT and CDR2 YYREEE (reference sequence). CDR3 DNA: TGTGCCAGCAGCTTGCAGGGATCGGGCGAGCAGTACTTC. Translation gives CASSLQGSGEQYF.

This clonotype has only a few counts. The chain employs TRBV3-1 and TRBJ2-1; tentative D call: TRBD2 (5 bases). Trimming took 0 bases from V and 14 from J, leaving 17 bases between them. This CDR3 is built from 14 residues. Germline lookup yields CDR1 LGHDT and CDR2 YNNKEL (reference sequence). Here the CDR3 DNA reads TGTGCCAGCAGCCAAGAAATAGAGGCGATGACTAAGTTCTTC. Protein sequence: CASSQEIEAMTKFF.

Comment on this clonotype: The junction shows a germline mismatch at one end, possibly a read error. V usage is TRBV12-3 or TRBV12-4 and J usage is TRBJ2-3; weak D call: TRBD1 (6 bases). CDR3 length: 14 residues. The chain's CDR3 is CASSLGGPPDRQYF. The DNA for the CDR3 is TGTGCCAGCAGTTTAGGGGGGCCGCCAGATAGGCAGTATTTT.

Of note for this clonotype: One junction end disagrees with the germline gene, perhaps due to a read error. The chain combines TRBV11-1 with TRBJ2-1, with 9 bases aligning to TRBD1. The CDR3 length is 16 residues. Germline V lookup: CDR1 SGHAT, CDR2 FQDESV (reference sequence). CDR3 sequence reads: CASSLRDREILNERFF. The DNA of the CDR3 is TGTGCCAGCAGCCTCCGGGACAGGGAGATCTTAAATGAGCGGTTCTTC.

V is TRBV15 and J is TRBJ2-5; no clear D gene. Trimming took 0 bases from V and 5 from J, leaving 13 bases between them. Per the germline V gene, CDR1 is LNHNV and CDR2 is YYDKDF (reference sequence). CDR3 length: 15 residues. Here the CDR3 DNA reads TGTGCCACCAGCAGAGATCTAACAGACGGGGAGACCCAGTACTTC. This sequence encodes CATSRDLTDGETQYF.

The gene calls are TRBV20-1 and TRBJ2-5; TRBD2 matches 8 bases. The V gene end was trimmed by 3 bases and the J gene end by 4 bases; junction bases not matched to a gene: 10. The CDR3 runs 15 residues. Germline-derived CDR1 and CDR2 are DFQATT and SNEGSKA (reference sequence). CDR3 sequence reads: CSASGTRNAPETQYF. CDR3 coding DNA: TGCAGTGCTAGTGGGACTAGGAACGCTCCAGAGACCCAGTACTTC.

The gene calls are TRBV28 and TRBJ2-7, with 7 bases identical to TRBD2. After removal of 6 bases from V and 0 bases from J, the junction contained 8 bases not matched to a gene. Germline V gene sequence: CDR1 MDHEN, CDR2 SYDVKM. The CDR3 sequence is 15 residues long. CDR3 in DNA: TGTGCCAGCAGGCGACGGGAGGAAAGCTCCTACGAGCAGTACTTC. Encoded protein: CASRRREESSYEQYF.

The chain carries TRBV25-1 and TRBJ2-3, with D perhaps TRBD1 (5 bases). The V end lost 0 bases, the J end lost 0 bases, and 13 bases lay between the germline ends. The CDR3 has 17 residues. Germline assignment: CDR1 MGHDK and CDR2 SYGVNS. CDR3 region: CASSEYFQGPSTDTQYF. The CDR3 DNA reads as TGTGCCAGCAGTGAATATTTTCAGGGCCCCAGCACAGATACGCAGTATTTT. The full variable domain, rest sourced from reference TRBV25-1 and TRBJ2-3, is EADIYQTPRYLVIGTGKKITLECSQTMGHDKMYWYQQDPGMELHLIHYSYGVNSTEKGDLSSESTVSRIRTEHFPLTLESARPSHTSQYLCASSEYFQGPSTDTQYFGPGTRLTVL.

This clonotype has only a few counts. This rearrangement joins TRBV20-1 to TRBJ2-1, with 12 positions matching TRBD2. The CDR3 runs to 21 residues. Losses at the gene ends were 0 bases for V and 0 bases for J; bases not matched to a gene: 15. The V gene's germline CDR1 is DFQATT and CDR2 SNEGSKA (reference sequence). The CDR3 DNA reads as TGCAGTGCTAGAGAAGGAGGTGAAGGATCTAGCGGGAGGGGCTCCTACAATGAGCAGTTCTTC. It specifies CSAREGGEGSSGRGSYNEQFF.

The chain couples TRBV18 to TRBJ2-5; 7 bases map to TRBD2. The CDR3 covers 16 residues. CDR1 KGHSH and CDR2 LQKENI come from the germline V gene. Trimming at V came to 1 base and at J to 1 base, leaving 6 bases not matched to a gene. CDR3 in DNA: TGTGCCAGCTCACCACAGCGGGGAGGCCCCCAAGAGACCCAGTACTTC. This encodes CASSPQRGGPQETQYF.